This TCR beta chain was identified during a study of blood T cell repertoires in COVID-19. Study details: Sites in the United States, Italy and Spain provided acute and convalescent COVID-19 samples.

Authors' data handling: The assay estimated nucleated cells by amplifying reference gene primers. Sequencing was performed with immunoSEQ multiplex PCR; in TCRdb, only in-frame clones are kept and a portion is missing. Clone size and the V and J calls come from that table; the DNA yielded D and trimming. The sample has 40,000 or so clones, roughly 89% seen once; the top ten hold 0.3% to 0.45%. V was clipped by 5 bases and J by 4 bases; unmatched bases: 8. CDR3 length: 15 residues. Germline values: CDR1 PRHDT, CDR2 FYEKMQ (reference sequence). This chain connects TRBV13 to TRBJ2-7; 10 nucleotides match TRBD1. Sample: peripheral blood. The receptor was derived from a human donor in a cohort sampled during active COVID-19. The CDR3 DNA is TGTGCCAGCAGCCAGGGGGGACAGGGGTTTTACGAGCAGTACTTC. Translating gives CASSQGGQGFYEQYF.